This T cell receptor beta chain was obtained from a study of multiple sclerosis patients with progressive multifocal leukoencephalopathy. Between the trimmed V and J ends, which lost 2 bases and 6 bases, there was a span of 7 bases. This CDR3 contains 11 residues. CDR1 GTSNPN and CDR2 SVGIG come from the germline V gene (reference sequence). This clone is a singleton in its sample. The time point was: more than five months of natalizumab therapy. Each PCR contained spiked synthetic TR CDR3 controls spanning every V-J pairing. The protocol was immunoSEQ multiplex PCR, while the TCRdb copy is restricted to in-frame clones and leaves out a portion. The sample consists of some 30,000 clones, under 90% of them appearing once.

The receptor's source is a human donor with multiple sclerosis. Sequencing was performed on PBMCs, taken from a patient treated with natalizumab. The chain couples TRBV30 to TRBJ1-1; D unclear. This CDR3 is CAWSRIAEAFF. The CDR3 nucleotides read TGTGCCTGGAGTCGGATTGCTGAAGCTTTCTTT.